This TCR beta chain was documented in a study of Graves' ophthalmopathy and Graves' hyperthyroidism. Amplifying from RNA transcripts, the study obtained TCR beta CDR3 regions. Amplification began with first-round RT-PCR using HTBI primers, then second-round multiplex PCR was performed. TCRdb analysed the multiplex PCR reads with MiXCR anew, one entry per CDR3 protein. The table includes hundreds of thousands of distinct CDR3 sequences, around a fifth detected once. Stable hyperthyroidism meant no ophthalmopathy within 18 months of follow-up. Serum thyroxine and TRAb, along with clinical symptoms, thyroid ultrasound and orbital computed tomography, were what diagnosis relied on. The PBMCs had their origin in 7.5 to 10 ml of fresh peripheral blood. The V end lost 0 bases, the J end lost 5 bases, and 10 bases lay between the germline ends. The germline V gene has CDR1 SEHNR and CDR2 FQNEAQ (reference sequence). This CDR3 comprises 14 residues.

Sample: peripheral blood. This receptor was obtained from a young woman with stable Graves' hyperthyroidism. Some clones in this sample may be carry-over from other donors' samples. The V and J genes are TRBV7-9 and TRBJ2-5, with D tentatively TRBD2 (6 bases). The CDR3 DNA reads TGTGCCAGCAGCTTAGCCTTAGCGGATGAGACCCAGTACTTC. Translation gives CASSLALADETQYF.